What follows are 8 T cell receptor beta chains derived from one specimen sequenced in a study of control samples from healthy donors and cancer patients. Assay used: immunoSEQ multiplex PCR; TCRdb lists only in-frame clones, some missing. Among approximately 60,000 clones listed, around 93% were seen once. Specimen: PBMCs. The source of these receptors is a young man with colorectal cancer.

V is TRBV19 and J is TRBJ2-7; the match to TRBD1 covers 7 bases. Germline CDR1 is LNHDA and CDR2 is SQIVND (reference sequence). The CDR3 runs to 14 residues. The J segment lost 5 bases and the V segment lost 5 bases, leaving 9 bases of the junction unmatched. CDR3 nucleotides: TGTGCCAGTAGTGTCCCCGGGACAGTCAACGAGCAGTACTTC. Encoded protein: CASSVPGTVNEQYF.

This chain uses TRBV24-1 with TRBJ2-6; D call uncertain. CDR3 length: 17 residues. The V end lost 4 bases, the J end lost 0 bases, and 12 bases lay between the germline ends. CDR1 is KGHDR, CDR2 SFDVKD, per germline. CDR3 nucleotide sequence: TGTGCCACCAGTGAGTCTGACGGTTCCTCTGGGGCCAACGTCCTGACTTTC. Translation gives CATSESDGSSGANVLTF.

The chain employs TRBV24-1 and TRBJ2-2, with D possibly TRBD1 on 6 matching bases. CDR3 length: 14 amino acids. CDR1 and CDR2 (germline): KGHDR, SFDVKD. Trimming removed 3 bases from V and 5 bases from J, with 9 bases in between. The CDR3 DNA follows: TGTGCCACCAGTGATACAGGGTTAACCGGGGAGCTGTTTTTT. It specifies CATSDTGLTGELFF.

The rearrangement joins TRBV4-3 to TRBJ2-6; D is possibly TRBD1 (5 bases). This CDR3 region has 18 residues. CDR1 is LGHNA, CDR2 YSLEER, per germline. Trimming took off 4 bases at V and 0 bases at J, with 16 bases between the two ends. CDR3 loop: CASSPTGHFDSGANVLTF. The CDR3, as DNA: TGCGCCAGCAGCCCTACCGGACATTTCGACTCTGGGGCCAACGTCCTGACTTTC.

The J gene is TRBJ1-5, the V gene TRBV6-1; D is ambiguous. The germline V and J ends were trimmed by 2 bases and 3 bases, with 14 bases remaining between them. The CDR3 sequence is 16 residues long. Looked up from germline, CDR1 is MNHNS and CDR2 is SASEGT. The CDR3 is CASSELRQRPNQPQHF. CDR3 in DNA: TGTGCCAGCAGTGAACTCCGCCAGCGACCCAATCAGCCCCAGCATTTT.

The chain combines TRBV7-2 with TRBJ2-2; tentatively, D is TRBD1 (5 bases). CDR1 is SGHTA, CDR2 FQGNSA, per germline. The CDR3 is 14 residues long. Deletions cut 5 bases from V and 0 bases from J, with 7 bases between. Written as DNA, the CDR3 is TGTGCCAGCAGCCGGACAACGAACACCGGGGAGCTGTTTTTT. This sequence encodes CASSRTTNTGELFF.

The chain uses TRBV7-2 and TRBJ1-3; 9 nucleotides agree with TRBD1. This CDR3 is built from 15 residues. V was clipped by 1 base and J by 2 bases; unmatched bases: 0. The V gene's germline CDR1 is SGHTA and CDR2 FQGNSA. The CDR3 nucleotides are TGTGCCAGCAGCTTAGGGACAGGGGCTGGAAACACCATATATTTT. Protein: CASSLGTGAGNTIYF.

The CDR3: CASSGRGGDGYTF. For the CDR3, the DNA is TGTGCCAGCAGCGGACGGGGGGGCGATGGCTACACCTTC. The genes are TRBV12-3 or TRBV12-4 and TRBJ1-2; D perhaps matches TRBD1 (6 bases). The CDR3 spans 13 residues. V was clipped by 6 bases and J by 6 bases, with 14 bases between them.